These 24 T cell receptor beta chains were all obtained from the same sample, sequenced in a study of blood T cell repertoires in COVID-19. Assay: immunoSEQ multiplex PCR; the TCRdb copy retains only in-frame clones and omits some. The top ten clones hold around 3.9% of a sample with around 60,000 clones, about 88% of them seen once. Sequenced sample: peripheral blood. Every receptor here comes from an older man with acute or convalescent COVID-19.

As DNA, the CDR3 is TGTGCCAGCAGCTTTTCGGGACAGGACTCAGATACGCAGTATTTT. Its translation is CASSFSGQDSDTQYF. The chain carries TRBV11-3 and TRBJ2-3, with TRBD1 identical over 8 bases. J gave up 4 bases and V 3 bases, and 6 bases lay outside the gene matches. The CDR3 is 15 amino acids. The germline CDR1 and CDR2 sequences are SGHNT and YENEEA. The full variable domain, rest sourced from reference TRBV11-3 and TRBJ2-3, is EAGVVQSPRYKIIEKKQPVAFWCNPISGHNTLYWYLQNLGQGPELLIRYENEEAVDDSQLPKDRFSAERLKGVDSTLKIQPAELGDSAVYLCASSFSGQDSDTQYFGPGTRLTVL.

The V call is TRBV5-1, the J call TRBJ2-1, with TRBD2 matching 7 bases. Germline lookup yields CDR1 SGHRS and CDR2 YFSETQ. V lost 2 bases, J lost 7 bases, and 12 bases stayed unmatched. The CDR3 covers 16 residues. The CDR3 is CASSFSPGGGMNEQFF. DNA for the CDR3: TGCGCCAGCAGCTTCTCTCCCGGCGGGGGAATGAATGAGCAGTTCTTC.

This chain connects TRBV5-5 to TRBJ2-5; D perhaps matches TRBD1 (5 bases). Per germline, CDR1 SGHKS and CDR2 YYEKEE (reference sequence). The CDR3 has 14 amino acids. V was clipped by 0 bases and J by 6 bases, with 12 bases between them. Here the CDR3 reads CASSLGVGVKTQYF. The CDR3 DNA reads TGTGCCAGCAGCTTGGGAGTAGGGGTCAAGACCCAGTACTTC.

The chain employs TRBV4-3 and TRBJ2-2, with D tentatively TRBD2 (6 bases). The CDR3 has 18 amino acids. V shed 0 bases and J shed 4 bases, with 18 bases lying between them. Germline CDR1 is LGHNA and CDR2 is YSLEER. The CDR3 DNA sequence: TGCGCCAGCAGCCAAGATTTTCGGGGGTGGGGTGGCACCGGGGAGCTGTTTTTT. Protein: CASSQDFRGWGGTGELFF.

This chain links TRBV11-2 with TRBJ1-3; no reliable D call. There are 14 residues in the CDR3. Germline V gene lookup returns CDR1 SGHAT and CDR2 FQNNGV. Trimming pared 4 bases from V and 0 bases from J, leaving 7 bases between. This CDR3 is CASSSLNSGNTIYF. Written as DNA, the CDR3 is TGTGCCAGCAGCTCCCTAAACTCTGGAAACACCATATATTTT.

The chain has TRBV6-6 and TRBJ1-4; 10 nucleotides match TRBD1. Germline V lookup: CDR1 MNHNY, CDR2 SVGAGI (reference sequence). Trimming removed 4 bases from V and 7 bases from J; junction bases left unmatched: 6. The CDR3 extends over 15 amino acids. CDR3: CASSWGQGRSEKLFF. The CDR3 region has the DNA TGTGCCAGCAGTTGGGGACAGGGGAGAAGTGAAAAACTGTTTTTT.

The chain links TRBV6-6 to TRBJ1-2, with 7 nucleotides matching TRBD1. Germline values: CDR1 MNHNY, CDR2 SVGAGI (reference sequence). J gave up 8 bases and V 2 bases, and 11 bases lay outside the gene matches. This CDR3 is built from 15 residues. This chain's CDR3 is CASSYTTGTLGGYTF. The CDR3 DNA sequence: TGTGCCAGCAGTTACACGACAGGGACTTTGGGAGGCTACACCTTC.

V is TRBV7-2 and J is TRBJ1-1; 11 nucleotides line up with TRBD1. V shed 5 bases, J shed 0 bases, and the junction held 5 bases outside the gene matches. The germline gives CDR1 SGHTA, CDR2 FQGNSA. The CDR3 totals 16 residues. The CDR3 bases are TGTGCCAGCAGCGCAGGGACAGGGGGATTGAACACTGAAGCTTTCTTT. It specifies CASSAGTGGLNTEAFF.

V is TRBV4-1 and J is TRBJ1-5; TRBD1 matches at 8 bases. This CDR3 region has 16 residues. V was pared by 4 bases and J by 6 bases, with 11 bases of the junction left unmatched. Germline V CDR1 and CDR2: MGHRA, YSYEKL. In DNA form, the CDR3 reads TGCGCCAGCAGCCCCCTAGACAGGGGAGTCGTTCAGCCCCAGCATTTT. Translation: CASSPLDRGVVQPQHF.

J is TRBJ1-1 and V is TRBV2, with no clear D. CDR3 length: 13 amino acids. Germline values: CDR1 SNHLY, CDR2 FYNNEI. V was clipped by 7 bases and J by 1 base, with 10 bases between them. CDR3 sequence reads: CASIRESNTEAFF. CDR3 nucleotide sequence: TGTGCCAGCATTCGGGAGTCGAACACTGAAGCTTTCTTT.

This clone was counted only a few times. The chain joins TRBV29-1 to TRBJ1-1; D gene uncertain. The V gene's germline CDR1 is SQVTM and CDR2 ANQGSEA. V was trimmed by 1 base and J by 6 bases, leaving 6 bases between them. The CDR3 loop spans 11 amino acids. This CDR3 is CSVEGASEAFF. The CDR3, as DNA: TGCAGCGTTGAAGGGGCGTCTGAAGCTTTCTTT.

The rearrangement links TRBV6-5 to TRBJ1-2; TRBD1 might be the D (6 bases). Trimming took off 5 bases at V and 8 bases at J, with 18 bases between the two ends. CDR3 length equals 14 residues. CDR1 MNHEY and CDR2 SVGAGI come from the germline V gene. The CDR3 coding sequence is TGTGCCAGCAGTCCCCCATGGACAGTTGGCGGCTACACCTTC. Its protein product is CASSPPWTVGGYTF.

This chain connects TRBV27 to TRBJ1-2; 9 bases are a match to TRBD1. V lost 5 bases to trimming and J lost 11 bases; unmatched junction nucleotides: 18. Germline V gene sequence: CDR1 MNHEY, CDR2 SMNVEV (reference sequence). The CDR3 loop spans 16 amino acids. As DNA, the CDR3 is TGTGCCAGCAGTCCAAACTGGGACAGGGTTTATAATCTGTACACCTTC. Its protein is CASSPNWDRVYNLYTF.

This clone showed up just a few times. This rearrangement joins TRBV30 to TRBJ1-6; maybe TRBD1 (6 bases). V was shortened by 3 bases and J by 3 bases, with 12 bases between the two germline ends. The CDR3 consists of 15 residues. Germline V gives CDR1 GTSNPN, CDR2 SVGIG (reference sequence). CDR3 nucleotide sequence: TGTGCCTGGAGCCAACAGGGAAACTATAATTCACCCCTCCACTTT. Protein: CAWSQQGNYNSPLHF. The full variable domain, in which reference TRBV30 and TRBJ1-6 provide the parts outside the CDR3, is SQTIHQWPATLVQPVGSPLSLECTVEGTSNPNLYWYRQAAGRGLQLLFYSVGIGQISSEVPQNLSASRPQDRQFILSSKKLLLSDSGFYLCAWSQQGNYNSPLHFGNGTRLTVT.

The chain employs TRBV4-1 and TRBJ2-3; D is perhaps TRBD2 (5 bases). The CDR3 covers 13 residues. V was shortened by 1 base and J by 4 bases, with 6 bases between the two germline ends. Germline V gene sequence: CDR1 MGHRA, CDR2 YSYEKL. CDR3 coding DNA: TGCGCCAGCAGCCAAGTCGGGGCAGATACGCAGTATTTT. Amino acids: CASSQVGADTQYF.

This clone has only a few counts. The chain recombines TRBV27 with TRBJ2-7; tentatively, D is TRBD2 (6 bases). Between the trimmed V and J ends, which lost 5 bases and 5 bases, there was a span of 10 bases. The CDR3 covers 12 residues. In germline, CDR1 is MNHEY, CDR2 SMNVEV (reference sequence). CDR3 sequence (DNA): TGTGCCAGCAGTCTCCCGGGGGACGAGCAGTACTTC. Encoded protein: CASSLPGDEQYF.

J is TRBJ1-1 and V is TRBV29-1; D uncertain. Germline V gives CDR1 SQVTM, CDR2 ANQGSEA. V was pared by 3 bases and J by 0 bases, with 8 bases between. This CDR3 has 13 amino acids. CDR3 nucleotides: TGCAGCGTTGAGAACTCAATGAACACTGAAGCTTTCTTT. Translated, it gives CSVENSMNTEAFF.

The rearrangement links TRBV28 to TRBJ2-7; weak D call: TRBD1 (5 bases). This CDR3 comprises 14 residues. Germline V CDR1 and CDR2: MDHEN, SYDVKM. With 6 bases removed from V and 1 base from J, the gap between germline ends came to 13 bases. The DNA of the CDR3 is TGTGCCAGCAGACCCGAGACAGCTTCCTACGAGCAGTACTTC. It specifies CASRPETASYEQYF.

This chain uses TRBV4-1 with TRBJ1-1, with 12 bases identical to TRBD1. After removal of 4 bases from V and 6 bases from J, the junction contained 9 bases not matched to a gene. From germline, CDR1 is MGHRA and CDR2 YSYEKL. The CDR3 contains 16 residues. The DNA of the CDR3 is TGCGCCAGCAGCCCCCTGGCGGGACAGGGGGCGGCTGAAGCTTTCTTT. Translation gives CASSPLAGQGAAEAFF.

DNA for the CDR3: TGTGCCAGCAGCTTCTGGACAGGGTGGGAGAACTACGAGCAGTACTTC. Translating it yields CASSFWTGWENYEQYF. The genes are TRBV5-6 and TRBJ2-7, with 8 positions matching TRBD1. Germline V gives CDR1 SGHDT, CDR2 YYEEEE. With 2 bases clipped from V and 3 bases from J, the junction kept 10 bases outside the gene matches. CDR3 length equals 16 residues.

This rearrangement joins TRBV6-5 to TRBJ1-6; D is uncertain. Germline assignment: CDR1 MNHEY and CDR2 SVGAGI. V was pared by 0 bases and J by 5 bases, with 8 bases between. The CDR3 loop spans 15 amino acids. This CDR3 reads CASSYSGRDNSPLHF. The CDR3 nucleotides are TGTGCCAGCAGTTACTCCGGTCGGGATAATTCACCCCTCCACTTT.

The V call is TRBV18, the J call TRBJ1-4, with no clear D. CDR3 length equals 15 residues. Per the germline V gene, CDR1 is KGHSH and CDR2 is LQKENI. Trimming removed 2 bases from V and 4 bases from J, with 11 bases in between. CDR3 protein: CASSPAPGNNEKLFF. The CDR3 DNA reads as TGTGCCAGCTCACCAGCCCCGGGGAATAATGAAAAACTGTTTTTT.

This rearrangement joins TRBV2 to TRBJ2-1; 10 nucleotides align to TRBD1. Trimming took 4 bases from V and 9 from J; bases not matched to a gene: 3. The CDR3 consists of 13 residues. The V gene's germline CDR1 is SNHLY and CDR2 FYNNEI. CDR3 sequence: CASSGQGAVEQFF. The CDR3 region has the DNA TGTGCCAGCAGTGGACAGGGGGCGGTTGAGCAGTTCTTC.

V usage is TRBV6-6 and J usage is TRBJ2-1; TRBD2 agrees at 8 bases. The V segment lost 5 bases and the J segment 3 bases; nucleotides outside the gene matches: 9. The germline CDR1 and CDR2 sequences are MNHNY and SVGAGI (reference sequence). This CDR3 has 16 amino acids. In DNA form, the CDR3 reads TGTGCCAGCAGTCGACCTCGGGGGGGGCGCTACAATGAGCAGTTCTTC. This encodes CASSRPRGGRYNEQFF.